The 27 T cell receptor beta chains below were found in one sample sequenced in a study of blood T cell repertoires in COVID-19. Data came from immunoSEQ multiplex PCR; TCRdb stores just in-frame clones and leaves some out. The sample shows roughly 200,000 clones, about nine tenths of them seen only once. Sequencing input: peripheral blood. These receptors were taken from a man aged 40-55 years with acute or convalescent COVID-19.

J is TRBJ2-1 and V is TRBV10-1; TRBD2 agrees at 13 bases. The V and J ends lost 5 bases and 9 bases, in that order; junction bases with no gene match: 4. There are 14 residues in the CDR3. Germline V gives CDR1 WNHNN, CDR2 SYGVQD (reference sequence). The CDR3 here is CASSTSGGAIEQFF. The DNA for the CDR3 is TGCGCCAGCAGTACTAGCGGGGGGGCCATTGAGCAGTTCTTC.

Only a few counts were recorded for this clone. This sequence joins TRBV7-8 and TRBJ2-3; 7 bases fit TRBD1. CDR3 length equals 16 residues. Germline V lookup: CDR1 SGHVS, CDR2 FQNEAQ. The V segment lost 5 bases and the J segment 5 bases; nucleotides outside the gene matches: 13. The CDR3: CASSGRQGQGGDTQYF. The DNA of the CDR3 is TGTGCCAGCAGCGGAAGACAGGGCCAAGGGGGAGATACGCAGTATTTT.

The chain carries TRBV7-9 and TRBJ2-7; perhaps TRBD1 as D (5 bases). This CDR3 contains 13 residues. CDR1 SEHNR and CDR2 FQNEAQ come from the germline V gene (reference sequence). Trimming took off 2 bases at V and 4 bases at J, with 9 bases between the two ends. The CDR3 loop reads CASSLLAGYEQYF. The CDR3 DNA reads as TGTGCCAGCAGCTTACTGGCAGGGTACGAGCAGTACTTC.

The CDR3 spells CASSLYRRGTEAFF. For the CDR3, the DNA is TGTGCCAGCAGCCTCTACCGCCGGGGCACTGAAGCTTTCTTT. This sequence joins TRBV27 and TRBJ1-1; no clear D. The V gene lost 6 bases and the J gene lost 4 bases, with 15 bases spanning the gap. Germline lookup yields CDR1 MNHEY and CDR2 SMNVEV (reference sequence). This CDR3 is built from 14 residues.

The rearrangement joins TRBV6-4 to TRBJ1-2; TRBD1 aligns across 9 bases. The germline gives CDR1 MRHNA, CDR2 SNTAGT. With V trimmed by 5 bases and J by 7 bases, 11 bases remained unmatched. CDR3 length: 15 residues. The CDR3 loop reads CASSTIRTGVSGYTF. DNA of the CDR3: TGTGCCAGCAGTACCATCCGGACAGGGGTCTCTGGCTACACCTTC.

V and J are TRBV6-1 and TRBJ1-6; D is possibly TRBD1 (6 bases). Germline V gene sequence: CDR1 MNHNS, CDR2 SASEGT. The V end lost 0 bases, the J end lost 4 bases, and 7 bases lay between the germline ends. This CDR3 has 15 residues. The CDR3 bases are TGTGCCAGCAGTGAAGCAGACAGGTATAATTCACCCCTCCACTTT. Protein: CASSEADRYNSPLHF.

The chain recombines TRBV10-1 with TRBJ2-3; 16 nucleotides match TRBD2. The V segment lost 7 bases and the J segment 4 bases; nucleotides outside the gene matches: 8. CDR1 is WNHNN and CDR2 is SYGVQD in the germline V gene (reference sequence). The CDR3 length is 17 residues. In DNA form, the CDR3 reads TGCGCCAGCACCCCGGGACTAGCGGGGGGGCATGCAGATACGCAGTATTTT. Its translation is CASTPGLAGGHADTQYF.

V usage is TRBV11-2 and J usage is TRBJ1-2; tentatively, D is TRBD1 (6 bases). V lost 6 bases and J lost 3, with 17 bases in between. This CDR3 comprises 15 residues. Germline V gives CDR1 SGHAT, CDR2 FQNNGV. CDR3 sequence (DNA): TGTGCCAGCAGAATAGGGGGGGCGCCTGACTATGGCTACACCTTC. Its translation: CASRIGGAPDYGYTF.

The CDR3 DNA reads TGTGCCAGCAGCTTGGCCGATCGGACTAGCGGGAAGACCCAGTACTTC. This translates into CASSLADRTSGKTQYF. The genes are TRBV5-6 and TRBJ2-5; 12 bases map to TRBD2. V shed 0 bases, J shed 6 bases, and the junction held 6 bases outside the gene matches. CDR3 length: 16 amino acids. The V gene's germline CDR1 is SGHDT and CDR2 YYEEEE. Full variable domain (outside the CDR3, taken from reference TRBV5-6 and TRBJ2-5): DAGVTQSPTHLIKTRGQQVTLRCSPKSGHDTVSWYQQALGQGPQFIFQYYEEEERQRGNFPDRFSGHQFPNYSSELNVNALLLGDSALYLCASSLADRTSGKTQYFGPGTRLLVL.

The rearrangement uses TRBV19 and TRBJ1-2; 8 nucleotides match TRBD1. The CDR3 has 13 residues. Germline CDR1 LNHDA, CDR2 SQIVND (reference sequence). Losses at the gene ends were 8 bases for V and 8 bases for J; bases not matched to a gene: 10. DNA of the CDR3: TGTGCCAGTCTAGGGCAGGGGGCGCGAGGCTACACCTTC. Translating gives CASLGQGARGYTF.

The genes are TRBV5-4 and TRBJ2-5, with 10 positions matching TRBD2. Germline values: CDR1 SGHNT, CDR2 YYREEE (reference sequence). Trimming at V came to 9 bases and at J to 2 bases, leaving 4 bases not matched to a gene. This CDR3 is built from 13 residues. The CDR3 loop is CATLAGAQETQYF. DNA for the CDR3: TGTGCCACCCTAGCGGGGGCGCAAGAGACCCAGTACTTC.

The chain combines TRBV19 with TRBJ2-1; 7 bases agree with TRBD1. Trimming took 6 bases from V and 5 from J; bases not matched to a gene: 7. The CDR3 totals 14 residues. Looked up from germline, CDR1 is LNHDA and CDR2 is SQIVND (reference sequence). The CDR3 spells CASSGTASNNEQFF. The DNA for the CDR3 is TGTGCCAGTAGCGGGACAGCCTCAAACAATGAGCAGTTCTTC.

This clone was seen once. The rearrangement uses TRBV5-1 and TRBJ2-6, with D uncertain. Deletions cut 0 bases from V and 0 bases from J, with 16 bases between. There are 19 residues in the CDR3. Germline CDR1 and CDR2: SGHRS and YFSETQ. This CDR3 is CASSLGYEAAISGANVLTF. The CDR3 DNA reads TGCGCCAGCAGCTTGGGTTATGAAGCCGCGATCTCTGGGGCCAACGTCCTGACTTTC.

V and J are TRBV3-1 (or the pseudogene TRBV3-2) and TRBJ1-2, with D possibly being TRBD1 (5 bases). Germline V gene lookup returns CDR1 LGHDT and CDR2 YNNKEL (reference sequence). Trimming removed 0 bases from V and 5 bases from J, with 10 bases in between. CDR3 size: 14 residues. CDR3 coding DNA: TGTGCCAGCAGCCAAGATCTCCAGGGATATGGCTACACCTTC. This encodes CASSQDLQGYGYTF.

The chain's CDR3 is CAISEGTGRVEQYF. As DNA, the CDR3 is TGTGCCATCAGCGAAGGCACGGGGAGGGTCGAGCAGTACTTC. The gene calls are TRBV10-3 and TRBJ2-7, with TRBD2 matching over 7 bases. CDR1 and CDR2 from the germline V gene are ENHRY and SYGVKD. V shed 6 bases, J shed 6 bases, and the junction held 11 bases outside the gene matches. CDR3 length equals 14 residues.

The V gene is TRBV2, the J gene TRBJ1-1; D might be TRBD1 (5 bases). The CDR3 is 14 amino acids. V lost 5 bases and J 0 bases, leaving 10 bases between the germline ends. Germline V gene data show CDR1 as SNHLY and CDR2 as FYNNEI. The CDR3 sequence is CASSQTVMNTEAFF. CDR3 in DNA: TGTGCCAGCAGTCAGACAGTTATGAACACTGAAGCTTTCTTT.

The CDR3 nucleotides read TGTGCCAGCAATCAGTTAGCGGGGGGCACCGGGGAGCTGTTTTTT. Its protein product is CASNQLAGGTGELFF. This chain links TRBV2 with TRBJ2-2, with 10 nucleotides matching TRBD2. The ends lost 7 bases at V and 4 bases at J; junction bases unmatched: 6. Germline V CDR1 and CDR2: SNHLY, FYNNEI. CDR3 length: 15 residues.

In its sample, this clone was seen once. The chain recombines TRBV5-6 with TRBJ1-5; D gene uncertain. CDR1 SGHDT and CDR2 YYEEEE come from the germline V gene. The V end was cut by 0 bases, the J end by 5 bases, with 9 bases between. This CDR3 region has 14 residues. The CDR3 sequence is CASSLVQEDQPQHF. The CDR3 bases are TGTGCCAGCAGCTTGGTGCAGGAAGATCAGCCCCAGCATTTT.

The chain carries TRBV6-2 or TRBV6-3 and TRBJ1-5, with 7 bases fitting TRBD1. J gave up 5 bases and V 5 bases, and 9 bases lay outside the gene matches. The CDR3 totals 15 residues. Germline values: CDR1 MNHEY, CDR2 SVGEGT. CDR3 DNA: TGTGCCAGCAGTCATTATAGTCAGGGGGATCAGCCCCAGCATTTT. Protein sequence: CASSHYSQGDQPQHF.

This clone was picked up a small number of times. DNA for the CDR3: TGTGCCATCTCGAGACAGGATGAAGAGACCCAGTACTTC. It yields the protein CAISRQDEETQYF. The chain links TRBV10-3 to TRBJ2-5, with TRBD1 as a possible D gene (6 bases). Germline CDR1 reads ENHRY; CDR2 reads SYGVKD. The CDR3 contains 13 residues. V lost 8 bases and J 3 bases, leaving 13 bases between the germline ends.

The chain uses TRBV7-9 and TRBJ1-2; 9 nucleotides match TRBD1. This CDR3 spans 16 amino acids. With V trimmed by 1 base and J by 4 bases, 7 bases remained unmatched. Germline assignment: CDR1 SEHNR and CDR2 FQNEAQ (reference sequence). CDR3 nucleotides: TGTGCCAGCAGCTTAGGCCTACCACAGGGGGCCTATGGCTACACCTTC. This sequence encodes CASSLGLPQGAYGYTF.

The gene calls are TRBV25-1 and TRBJ2-3; no clear D gene. Germline loops: CDR1 MGHDK, CDR2 SYGVNS. Trimming removed 8 bases at V and 1 base at J, with 10 bases between. There are 13 residues in the CDR3. The CDR3 is CASHASRTDTQYF. The CDR3 region has the DNA TGTGCCAGCCATGCTAGTCGCACAGATACGCAGTATTTT.

The J gene is TRBJ1-2, the V gene TRBV24-1; TRBD1 matches at 7 bases. The V and J ends lost 5 bases and 8 bases, in that order; junction bases with no gene match: 7. Germline V gene lookup returns CDR1 KGHDR and CDR2 SFDVKD. The CDR3 loop spans 13 amino acids. Here the CDR3 reads CATSGSGQNGYTF. The CDR3 DNA reads as TGTGCCACCAGTGGGTCGGGACAGAACGGCTACACCTTC.

This chain links TRBV6-5 with TRBJ1-2; D is undetermined. Germline assignment: CDR1 MNHEY and CDR2 SVGAGI. This CDR3 is 12 amino acids long. V was shortened by 6 bases and J by 5 bases, with 10 bases between the two germline ends. The CDR3 sequence is CASRTVTYGYTF. The CDR3 DNA is TGTGCCAGCAGAACAGTGACGTATGGCTACACCTTC.

This chain uses TRBV9 with TRBJ1-1; 8 nucleotides align to TRBD1. The CDR3 runs to 14 residues. V lost 4 bases and J lost 6; bases outside the gene matches: 8. From germline, CDR1 is SGDLS and CDR2 YYNGEE. CDR3 bases: TGTGCCAGCAGCCCAGGACAGGGTCGGGCTGAAGCTTTCTTT. Residues: CASSPGQGRAEAFF.

The chain employs TRBV24-1 and TRBJ2-2, with D hard to call. This CDR3 has 13 residues. Trimming took 3 bases from V and 1 from J, leaving 2 bases between them. CDR1 and CDR2 (germline): KGHDR, SFDVKD. In DNA form, the CDR3 reads TGTGCCACCAGTGATCGGAACACCGGGGAGCTGTTTTTT. It yields the protein CATSDRNTGELFF.

The rearrangement uses TRBV10-3 and TRBJ1-3; D is undetermined. The ends were cut back, 4 bases at V and 3 bases at J, with 10 bases in the middle. Germline V gene data show CDR1 as ENHRY and CDR2 as SYGVKD. CDR3 length equals 14 residues. The CDR3 coding sequence is TGTGCCATCAGTGGTAACAGCCGTGGAAACACCATATATTTT. This translates into CAISGNSRGNTIYF.